One sample yielded the 19 T cell receptor beta chains listed below, sequenced in a study of T cell changes during pregnancy in multiple sclerosis. Clones were sequenced by immunoSEQ multiplex PCR, and TCRdb holds only the in-frame ones, with some missing. This table holds under 80,000 clones, about 95% found once. The source material was peripheral blood, sampled in the third trimester of pregnancy. The source of these receptors is a female donor with multiple sclerosis, enrolled in a pregnancy study.

The chain carries TRBV7-2 and TRBJ2-1, with 11 bases identical to TRBD2. CDR3 size: 14 residues. The J segment lost 4 bases and the V segment lost 5 bases, leaving 1 base of the junction unmatched. Per the germline V gene, CDR1 is SGHTA and CDR2 is FQGNSA. The CDR3 here is CASSRTSGYNEQFF. The DNA for the CDR3 is TGTGCCAGCAGCCGGACTAGCGGGTACAATGAGCAGTTCTTC.

The rearrangement links TRBV11-3 to TRBJ1-1, with 10 nucleotides matching TRBD1. Trimming cost V 0 bases and J 11 bases; bases outside gene matches: 3. CDR3 length: 13 amino acids. Germline V gene data show CDR1 as SGHNT and CDR2 as YENEEA. The CDR3 here is CASSLEGTGEAFF. For the CDR3, the DNA is TGTGCCAGCAGCTTAGAGGGGACAGGGGAGGCTTTCTTT.

This clone was seen just once. The chain couples TRBV7-9 to TRBJ1-1; D is uncertain. Germline lookup yields CDR1 SEHNR and CDR2 FQNEAQ (reference sequence). Between the trimmed V and J ends, which lost 1 base and 2 bases, there was a span of 8 bases. The CDR3 totals 14 residues. In nucleotides, the CDR3 is TGTGCCAGCAGCTTAGGAGCTTTTAACACTGAAGCTTTCTTT. This gives the protein CASSLGAFNTEAFF.

The chain combines TRBV9 with TRBJ1-2, with 11 bases fitting TRBD1. CDR1 and CDR2 from the germline V gene are SGDLS and YYNGEE. Trimming at V came to 3 bases and at J to 4 bases, leaving 2 bases not matched to a gene. The CDR3 length is 14 residues. The CDR3 DNA sequence: TGTGCCAGCAGCGGTGGACAGGGGGCCTATGGCTACACCTTC. The encoded protein is CASSGGQGAYGYTF.

This chain uses TRBV7-9 with TRBJ2-5; possible D gene TRBD1, 6 bases. Trimming took off 3 bases at V and 6 bases at J, with 14 bases between the two ends. Germline V gene sequence: CDR1 SEHNR, CDR2 FQNEAQ (reference sequence). The CDR3 runs to 14 residues. This CDR3 is CASSLTGPAKTQYF. CDR3 nucleotide sequence: TGTGCCAGCAGCTTGACAGGACCCGCTAAGACCCAGTACTTC. Full variable domain (remainder filled in from reference TRBV7-9 and TRBJ2-5): DTGVSQNPRHKITKRGQNVTFRCDPISEHNRLYWYRQTLGQGPEFLTYFQNEAQLEKSRLLSDRFSAERPKGSFSTLEIQRTEQGDSAMYLCASSLTGPAKTQYFGPGTRLLVL.

The chain couples TRBV19 to TRBJ2-7, with a weak D call TRBD1 (6 bases). The CDR3 contains 16 residues. Trimming stripped 5 bases from V and 6 bases from J, with 23 bases between. Looked up from germline, CDR1 is LNHDA and CDR2 is SQIVND (reference sequence). CDR3: CASSPTGQLVGGEQYF. CDR3 sequence (DNA): TGTGCCAGTAGTCCGACCGGACAGCTGGTTGGGGGCGAGCAGTACTTC. The variable domain in full, completed from reference TRBV19 and TRBJ2-7, reads DGGITQSPKYLFRKEGQNVTLSCEQNLNHDAMYWYRQDPGQGLRLIYYSQIVNDFQKGDIAEGYSVSREKKESFPLTVTSAQKNPTAFYLCASSPTGQLVGGEQYFGPGTRLTVT.

V and J are TRBV7-9 and TRBJ2-6; no reliable D call. The CDR3 runs 14 residues. Trimming took off 4 bases at V and 4 bases at J, with 8 bases between the two ends. The germline gives CDR1 SEHNR, CDR2 FQNEAQ (reference sequence). CDR3 DNA sequence: TGTGCCAGCAGCTCCGTCGTCGGGGCCAACGTCCTGACTTTC. It encodes CASSSVVGANVLTF.

The rearrangement uses TRBV2 and TRBJ1-1, with D possibly TRBD1 on 6 matching bases. This CDR3 is built from 13 residues. Trimming stripped 4 bases from V and 5 bases from J, with 11 bases between. Germline CDR1 SNHLY, CDR2 FYNNEI. The CDR3, as DNA: TGTGCCAGCAGTGGACAGGAGAGGACTGAAGCTTTCTTT. This encodes CASSGQERTEAFF.

The J gene is TRBJ2-3, the V gene TRBV29-1; D is unresolved. Looked up from germline, CDR1 is SQVTM and CDR2 is ANQGSEA. CDR3 length equals 14 residues. The V end lost 4 bases, the J end lost 1 base, and 12 bases lay between the germline ends. CDR3 nucleotide sequence: TGCAGCGTTGGTAGTCCCATACGCACAGATACGCAGTATTTT. This codes for CSVGSPIRTDTQYF.

This clone was detected only a few times. This sequence joins TRBV14 and TRBJ1-5; no definite D call. This CDR3 has 12 amino acids. The V and J ends lost 3 bases and 5 bases respectively, with 5 bases between them. Germline lookup yields CDR1 SGHDN and CDR2 FVKESK. CDR3 residues: CASSQRDQPQHF. In DNA, the CDR3 is TGTGCCAGCAGCCAGCGGGATCAGCCCCAGCATTTT.

The chain employs TRBV4-2 and TRBJ2-6; possibly TRBD1 for D (6 bases). The CDR3 consists of 15 residues. The germline gives CDR1 LGHNA, CDR2 YNFKEQ. V was cut by 4 bases and J by 5 bases, with 12 bases left in between. CDR3 coding DNA: TGTGCCAGCAGCCTTAGTCAGGGGAGGGCCAACGTCCTGACTTTC. The encoded protein is CASSLSQGRANVLTF.

The chain recombines TRBV2 with TRBJ1-1, with unresolved D. Germline lookup yields CDR1 SNHLY and CDR2 FYNNEI. The CDR3 is made up of 11 amino acids. The ends were cut back, 6 bases at V and 7 bases at J, with 9 bases in the middle. CDR3 residues: CASSPYREAFF. The CDR3, as DNA: TGTGCCAGCAGCCCCTATCGTGAAGCTTTCTTT.

The CDR3 loop is CASSYPAYEQYF. CDR3 DNA sequence: TGTGCCAGCAGTTACCCCGCCTACGAGCAGTACTTC. The V and J genes are TRBV6-6 and TRBJ2-7; D call uncertain. CDR1 and CDR2 (germline): MNHNY, SVGAGI (reference sequence). V gave up 2 bases and J gave up 2 bases, with 4 bases separating them. This CDR3 has 12 residues.

The gene calls are TRBV6-5 and TRBJ1-2; D might be TRBD1 (5 bases). The CDR3 sequence is 15 residues long. V was cut by 0 bases and J by 4 bases, with 12 bases left in between. Germline V lookup: CDR1 MNHEY, CDR2 SVGAGI. The DNA of the CDR3 is TGTGCCAGCAGTTACTCTCCGACAGAGCCCTATGGCTACACCTTC. It translates to CASSYSPTEPYGYTF.

DNA for the CDR3: TGTGCCAGCAGCTTAATAGGACAGGTGGGCACAGATACGCAGTATTTT. Its translation: CASSLIGQVGTDTQYF. The V and J genes are TRBV7-8 and TRBJ2-3; 7 bases line up with TRBD1. The CDR3 length is 16 residues. Looked up from germline, CDR1 is SGHVS and CDR2 is FQNEAQ. The ends lost 2 bases at V and 1 base at J; junction bases unmatched: 6.

This chain links TRBV19 with TRBJ2-3, with TRBD2 matching 12 bases. V trimming: 0 bases; J trimming: 2 bases; junction bases outside the gene matches: 9. Germline V lookup: CDR1 LNHDA, CDR2 SQIVND (reference sequence). The CDR3 totals 19 residues. CDR3 in DNA: TGTGCCAGTAGTATAGACGGACTAGCGGGGATTGGCGACACAGATACGCAGTATTTT. As protein: CASSIDGLAGIGDTDTQYF.

The chain couples TRBV6-5 to TRBJ1-2, with a weak D call TRBD1 (6 bases). CDR1 MNHEY and CDR2 SVGAGI come from the germline V gene. The CDR3 runs 15 residues. V was clipped by 6 bases and J by 5 bases, with 19 bases between them. CDR3: CASSLYSGQSYGYTF. The DNA for the CDR3 is TGTGCCAGCAGCCTCTATTCCGGACAGTCTTATGGCTACACCTTC.

The V and J genes are TRBV11-2 and TRBJ2-5; a possible D gene is TRBD1 (6 bases). Germline CDR1 is SGHAT and CDR2 is FQNNGV. V lost 1 base, J lost 5 bases, and 11 bases lay in between. This CDR3 spans 14 amino acids. Written as DNA, the CDR3 is TGTGCCAGCAGCTTAGCTTGGGGGCGGGAGACCCAGTACTTC. This sequence encodes CASSLAWGRETQYF.

The genes are TRBV6-5 and TRBJ2-2, with D tentatively TRBD1 (6 bases). In germline, CDR1 is MNHEY, CDR2 SVGAGI. With 7 bases removed from V and 0 bases from J, the gap between germline ends came to 9 bases. This CDR3 is 14 amino acids long. CDR3 protein: CASNRDPNTGELFF. The CDR3 DNA reads TGTGCCAGCAACAGGGATCCGAACACCGGGGAGCTGTTTTTT.